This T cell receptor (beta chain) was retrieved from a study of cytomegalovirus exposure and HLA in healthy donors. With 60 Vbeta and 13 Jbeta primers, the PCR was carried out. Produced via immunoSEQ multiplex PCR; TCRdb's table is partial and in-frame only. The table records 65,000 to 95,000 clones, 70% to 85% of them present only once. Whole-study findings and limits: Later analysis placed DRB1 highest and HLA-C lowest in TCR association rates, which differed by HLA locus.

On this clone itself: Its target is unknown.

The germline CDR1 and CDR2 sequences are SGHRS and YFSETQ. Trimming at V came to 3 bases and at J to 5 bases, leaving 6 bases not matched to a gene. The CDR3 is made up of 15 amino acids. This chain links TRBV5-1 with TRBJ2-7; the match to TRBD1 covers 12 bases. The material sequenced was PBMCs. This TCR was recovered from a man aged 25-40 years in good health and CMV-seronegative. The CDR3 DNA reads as TGCGCCAGCAGCTCCACGGGACAGGGGGCCCACGAGCAGTACTTC. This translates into CASSSTGQGAHEQYF.